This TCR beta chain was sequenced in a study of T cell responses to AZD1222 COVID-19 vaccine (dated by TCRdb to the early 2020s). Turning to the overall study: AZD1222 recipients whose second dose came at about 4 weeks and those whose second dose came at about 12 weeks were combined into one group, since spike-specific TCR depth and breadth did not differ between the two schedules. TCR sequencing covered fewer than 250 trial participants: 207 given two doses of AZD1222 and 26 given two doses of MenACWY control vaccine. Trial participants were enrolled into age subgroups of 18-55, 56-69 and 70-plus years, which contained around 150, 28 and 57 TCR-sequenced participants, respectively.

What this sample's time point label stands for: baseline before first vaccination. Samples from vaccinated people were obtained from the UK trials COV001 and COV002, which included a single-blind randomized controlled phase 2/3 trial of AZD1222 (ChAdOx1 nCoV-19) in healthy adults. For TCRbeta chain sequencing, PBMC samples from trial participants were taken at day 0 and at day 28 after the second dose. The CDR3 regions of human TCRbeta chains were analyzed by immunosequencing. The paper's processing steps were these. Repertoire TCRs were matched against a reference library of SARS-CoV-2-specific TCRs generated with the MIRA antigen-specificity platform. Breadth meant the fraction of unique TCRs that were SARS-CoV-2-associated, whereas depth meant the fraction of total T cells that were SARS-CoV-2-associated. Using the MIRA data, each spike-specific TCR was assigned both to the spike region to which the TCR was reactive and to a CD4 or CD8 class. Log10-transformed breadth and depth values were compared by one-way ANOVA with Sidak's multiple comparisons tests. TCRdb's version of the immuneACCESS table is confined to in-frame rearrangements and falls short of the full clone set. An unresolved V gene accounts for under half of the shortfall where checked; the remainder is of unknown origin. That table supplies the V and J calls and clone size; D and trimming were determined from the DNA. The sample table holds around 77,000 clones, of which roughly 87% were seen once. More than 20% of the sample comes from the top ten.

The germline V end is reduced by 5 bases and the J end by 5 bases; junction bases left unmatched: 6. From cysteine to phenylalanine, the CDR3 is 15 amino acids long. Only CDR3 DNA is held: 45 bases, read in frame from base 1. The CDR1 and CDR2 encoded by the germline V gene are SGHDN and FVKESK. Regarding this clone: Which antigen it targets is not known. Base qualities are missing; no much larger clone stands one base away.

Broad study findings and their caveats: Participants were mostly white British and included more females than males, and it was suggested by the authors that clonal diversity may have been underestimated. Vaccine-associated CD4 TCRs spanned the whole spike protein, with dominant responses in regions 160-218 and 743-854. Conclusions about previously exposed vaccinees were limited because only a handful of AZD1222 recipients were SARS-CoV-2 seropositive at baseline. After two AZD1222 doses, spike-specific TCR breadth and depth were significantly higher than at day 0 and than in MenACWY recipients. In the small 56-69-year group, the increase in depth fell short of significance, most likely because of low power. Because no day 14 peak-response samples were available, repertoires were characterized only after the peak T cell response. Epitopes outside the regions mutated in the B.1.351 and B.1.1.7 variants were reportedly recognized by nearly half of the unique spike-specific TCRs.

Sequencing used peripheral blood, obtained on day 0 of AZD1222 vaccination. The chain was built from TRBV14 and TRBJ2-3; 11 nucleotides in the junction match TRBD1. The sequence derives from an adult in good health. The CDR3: CASSAGTGGRDTQYF. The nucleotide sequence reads TGTGCCAGCAGCGCCGGGACAGGGGGGAGAGATACGCAGTATTTT.